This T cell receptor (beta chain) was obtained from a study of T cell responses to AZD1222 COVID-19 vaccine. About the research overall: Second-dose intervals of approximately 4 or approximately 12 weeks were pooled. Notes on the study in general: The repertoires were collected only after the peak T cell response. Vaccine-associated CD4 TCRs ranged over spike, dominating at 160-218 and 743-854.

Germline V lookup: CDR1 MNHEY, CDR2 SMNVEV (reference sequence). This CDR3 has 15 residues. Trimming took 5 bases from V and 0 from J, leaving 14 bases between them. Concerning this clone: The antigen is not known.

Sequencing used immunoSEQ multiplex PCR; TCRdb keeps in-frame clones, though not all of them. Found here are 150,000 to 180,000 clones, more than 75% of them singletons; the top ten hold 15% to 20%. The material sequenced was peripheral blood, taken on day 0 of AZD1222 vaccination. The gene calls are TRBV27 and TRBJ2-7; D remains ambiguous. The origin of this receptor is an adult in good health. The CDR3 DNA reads TGTGCCAGCAGTCCCCTAAGGAGCCTCTCCTACGAGCAGTACTTC. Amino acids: CASSPLRSLSYEQYF.